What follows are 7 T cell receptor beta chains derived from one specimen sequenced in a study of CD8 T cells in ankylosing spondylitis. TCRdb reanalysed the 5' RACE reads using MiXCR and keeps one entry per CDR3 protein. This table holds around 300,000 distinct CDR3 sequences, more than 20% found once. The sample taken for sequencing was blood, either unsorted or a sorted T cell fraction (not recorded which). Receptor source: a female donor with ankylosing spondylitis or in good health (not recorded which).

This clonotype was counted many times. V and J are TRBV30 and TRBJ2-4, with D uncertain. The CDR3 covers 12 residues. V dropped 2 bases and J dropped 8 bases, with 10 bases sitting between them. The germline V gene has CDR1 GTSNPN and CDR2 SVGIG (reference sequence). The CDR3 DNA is TGTGCCTGGAGTCAGTGGAAGGACATTCAGTACTTC. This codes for CAWSQWKDIQYF.

The CDR3 sequence: CASSGQLNQPQHF. Written as DNA, the CDR3 is TGTGCCAGCAGTGGACAGCTCAATCAGCCCCAGCATTTT. The genes are TRBV2 and TRBJ1-5, with TRBD1 as a possible D gene (5 bases). The V gene's germline CDR1 is SNHLY and CDR2 FYNNEI. The length of the CDR3 is 13 residues. Trimming took off 4 bases at V and 3 bases at J, with 7 bases between the two ends. The full variable domain, rest sourced from reference TRBV2 and TRBJ1-5, is EPEVTQTPSHQVTQMGQEVILRCVPISNHLYFYWYRQILGQKVEFLVSFYNNEISEKSEIFDDQFSVERPDGSNFTLKIRSTKLEDSAMYFCASSGQLNQPQHFGDGTRLSIL.

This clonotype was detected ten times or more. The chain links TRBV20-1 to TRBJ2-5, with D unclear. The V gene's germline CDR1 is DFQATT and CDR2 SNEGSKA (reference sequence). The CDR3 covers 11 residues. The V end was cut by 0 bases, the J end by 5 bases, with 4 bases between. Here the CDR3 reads CSARDLETQYF. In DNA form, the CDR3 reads TGCAGTGCTAGAGATTTGGAGACCCAGTACTTC.

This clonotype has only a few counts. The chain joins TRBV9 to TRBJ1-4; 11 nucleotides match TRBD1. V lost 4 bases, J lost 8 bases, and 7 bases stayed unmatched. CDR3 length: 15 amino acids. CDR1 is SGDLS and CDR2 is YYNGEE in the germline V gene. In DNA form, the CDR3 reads TGTGCCAGCAGCCCACGGACAGGGGGCGGCGAAAAACTGTTTTTT. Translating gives CASSPRTGGGEKLFF.

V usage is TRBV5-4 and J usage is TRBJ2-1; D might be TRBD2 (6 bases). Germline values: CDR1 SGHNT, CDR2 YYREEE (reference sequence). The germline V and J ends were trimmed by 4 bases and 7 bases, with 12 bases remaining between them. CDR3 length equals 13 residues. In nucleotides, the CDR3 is TGTGCCAGCAGCGGGTCTGGGAGGAATGAGCAGTTCTTC. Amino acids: CASSGSGRNEQFF.

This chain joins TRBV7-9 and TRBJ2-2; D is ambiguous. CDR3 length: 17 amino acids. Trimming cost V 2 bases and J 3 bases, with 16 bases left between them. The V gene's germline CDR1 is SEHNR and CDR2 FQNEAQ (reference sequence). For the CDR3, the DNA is TGTGCCAGCAGCTTAAGGGCGACCGATCCAGACACCGGGGAGCTGTTTTTT. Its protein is CASSLRATDPDTGELFF.

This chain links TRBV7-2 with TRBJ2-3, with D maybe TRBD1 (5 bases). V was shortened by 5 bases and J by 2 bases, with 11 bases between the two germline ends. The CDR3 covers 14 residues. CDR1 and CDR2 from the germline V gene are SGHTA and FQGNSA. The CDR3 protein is CASSPVGHTDTQYF. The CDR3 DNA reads TGTGCCAGCAGCCCCGTGGGGCACACAGATACGCAGTATTTT.